One and the same sample provided the 31 T cell receptor beta chains below, sequenced in a study of cytomegalovirus exposure and HLA in healthy donors. In the PCR, 60 Vbeta and 13 Jbeta primers were used. Repertoires were generated with immunoSEQ multiplex PCR, while TCRdb's copy carries only in-frame clones and drops some. Of 110,000 to 150,000 clones listed, 79% are singletons. The specimen sequenced was PBMCs. The receptors come from a man aged 18-30 years in good health and CMV-seronegative.

The genes are TRBV19 and TRBJ2-1; D is perhaps TRBD1 (6 bases). Germline CDR1 and CDR2: LNHDA and SQIVND (reference sequence). V lost 4 bases and J 0 bases, leaving 16 bases between the germline ends. This CDR3 comprises 17 residues. In DNA form, the CDR3 reads TGTGCCAGTAGTACAATACAGGGCCTGAGCTCCTACAATGAGCAGTTCTTC. Residues: CASSTIQGLSSYNEQFF.

The chain carries TRBV13 and TRBJ1-3; D gene uncertain. CDR1 and CDR2 (germline): PRHDT, FYEKMQ (reference sequence). The V and J ends lost 3 bases and 0 bases respectively, with 9 bases between them. The CDR3 has 15 residues. The DNA of the CDR3 is TGTGCCAGCAGCTTGGGCCCGACCTCTGGAAACACCATATATTTT. Translated, it gives CASSLGPTSGNTIYF.

V is TRBV7-9 and J is TRBJ1-2; D is undetermined. V lost 5 bases and J lost 5, with 6 bases in between. Germline CDR1 reads SEHNR; CDR2 reads FQNEAQ (reference sequence). The CDR3 is made up of 11 amino acids. CDR3 DNA: TGTGCCAGCAGCCCGAGATATGGCTACACCTTC. As protein: CASSPRYGYTF.

The chain recombines TRBV2 with TRBJ1-6; no clear D. The CDR3 has 16 residues. The V gene lost 1 base and the J gene lost 10 bases, with 17 bases spanning the gap. Looked up from germline, CDR1 is SNHLY and CDR2 is FYNNEI. The DNA of the CDR3 is TGTGCCAGCAGTGAAGTGAGCGGGAGCAAACCATCACCCCTCCACTTT. Its protein product is CASSEVSGSKPSPLHF. Variable domain in full (rest from reference TRBV2 and TRBJ1-6): EPEVTQTPSHQVTQMGQEVILRCVPISNHLYFYWYRQILGQKVEFLVSFYNNEISEKSEIFDDQFSVERPDGSNFTLKIRSTKLEDSAMYFCASSEVSGSKPSPLHFGNGTRLTVT.

This clone was detected a few times. The V gene is TRBV6-5, the J gene TRBJ1-5; TRBD1 aligns across 8 bases. This CDR3 comprises 14 residues. V shed 6 bases and J 6 bases; nucleotides not matched to a gene: 7. CDR1 is MNHEY and CDR2 is SVGAGI in the germline V gene. CDR3 nucleotides: TGTGCCAGCAGCCCCGGACAGGGCTTTCAGCCCCAGCATTTT. Residues: CASSPGQGFQPQHF.

The chain employs TRBV7-8 and TRBJ2-3; D might be TRBD1 (6 bases). The CDR3 sequence is 18 residues long. The V end lost 3 bases, the J end lost 2 bases, and 21 bases lay between the germline ends. From germline, CDR1 is SGHVS and CDR2 FQNEAQ. This chain's CDR3 is CASSFYYRTEGYTDTQYF. DNA for the CDR3: TGTGCCAGCAGCTTCTATTACCGGACAGAGGGATACACAGATACGCAGTATTTT.

V and J are TRBV7-9 and TRBJ2-7; possibly TRBD1 for D (6 bases). The CDR3 covers 14 residues. Germline lookup yields CDR1 SEHNR and CDR2 FQNEAQ (reference sequence). The ends were cut back, 4 bases at V and 0 bases at J, with 10 bases in the middle. The CDR3 DNA is TGTGCCAGCAGCTCGACAGGTATCTCCTACGAGCAGTACTTC. Protein product: CASSSTGISYEQYF.

V gene TRBV5-1 combines with J gene TRBJ2-6, with D unresolved. Between the trimmed V and J ends, which lost 1 base and 0 bases, there was a span of 11 bases. Germline assignment: CDR1 SGHRS and CDR2 YFSETQ. There are 17 residues in the CDR3. CDR3 in DNA: TGCGCCAGCAGCTTGTGGCAGGTTAGCTCTGGGGCCAACGTCCTGACTTTC. Protein sequence: CASSLWQVSSGANVLTF.

The chain carries TRBV19 and TRBJ1-1, with 8 positions matching TRBD1. The ends lost 1 base at V and 4 bases at J; junction bases unmatched: 5. CDR1 is LNHDA and CDR2 is SQIVND in the germline V gene (reference sequence). The CDR3 length is 15 residues. The DNA of the CDR3 is TGTGCCAGTAGTATAGGCGGGACAGGAATCACTGAAGCTTTCTTT. Translating it yields CASSIGGTGITEAFF.

This chain uses TRBV5-4 with TRBJ1-2, with TRBD1 as a possible D gene (6 bases). V dropped 4 bases and J dropped 8 bases, with 21 bases sitting between them. The CDR3 runs 15 residues. Germline assignment: CDR1 SGHNT and CDR2 YYREEE (reference sequence). CDR3 sequence (DNA): TGTGCCAGCAGCGGAGCGGGGGCAGGTCGGGGAGGCTACACCTTC. This sequence encodes CASSGAGAGRGGYTF. Variable domain in full (rest from reference TRBV5-4 and TRBJ1-2): ETGVTQSPTHLIKTRGQQVTLRCSSQSGHNTVSWYQQALGQGPQFIFQYYREEENGRGNFPPRFSGLQFPNYSSELNVNALELDDSALYLCASSGAGAGRGGYTFGSGTRLTVV.

This clone is a singleton in its sample. The chain employs TRBV19 and TRBJ1-5, with D uncertain. Trimming left V 4 bases short and J 2 bases short, with 6 bases between. CDR3 size: 13 residues. Germline CDR1 and CDR2: LNHDA and SQIVND (reference sequence). The CDR3 DNA reads TGTGCCAGTAGTAAGCAAGGCAATCAGCCCCAGCATTTT. Translating gives CASSKQGNQPQHF.

The chain couples TRBV5-1 to TRBJ2-2; TRBD1 might be the D (5 bases). The CDR3 is 13 residues long. Trimming removed 4 bases at V and 8 bases at J, with 12 bases between. Germline V gene lookup returns CDR1 SGHRS and CDR2 YFSETQ. The CDR3 DNA reads as TGCGCCAGCAGCAATTCAGGGTTAGGGGAGCTGTTTTTT. Protein: CASSNSGLGELFF.

The rearrangement uses TRBV27 and TRBJ2-1; maybe TRBD1 (6 bases). Deletions cut 4 bases from V and 6 bases from J, with 13 bases between. The CDR3 has 14 amino acids. Germline V gene data show CDR1 as MNHEY and CDR2 as SMNVEV (reference sequence). CDR3 loop: CASSSRRGSNEQFF. CDR3 bases: TGTGCCAGCAGTTCCCGTAGGGGGTCCAATGAGCAGTTCTTC.

The rearrangement joins TRBV7-2 to TRBJ1-2, with D maybe TRBD1 (6 bases). V was pared by 4 bases and J by 5 bases, with 14 bases between. Germline V gene lookup returns CDR1 SGHTA and CDR2 FQGNSA. This CDR3 has 14 amino acids. CDR3 coding DNA: TGTGCCAGCAGCTCCCGAGGGGGTGCGTATGGCTACACCTTC. It specifies CASSSRGGAYGYTF.

V is TRBV19 and J is TRBJ2-7, with 8 bases that match TRBD1. Germline assignment: CDR1 LNHDA and CDR2 SQIVND (reference sequence). This CDR3 has 12 amino acids. V lost 8 bases, J lost 2 bases, and 2 bases stayed unmatched. CDR3 DNA: TGTGCCAGTGGGACAGGAACCTACGAGCAGTACTTC. This gives the protein CASGTGTYEQYF.

The rearrangement links TRBV4-2 to TRBJ2-4; 8 nucleotides line up with TRBD2. The germline V gene has CDR1 LGHNA and CDR2 YNFKEQ. This CDR3 is 18 amino acids long. V lost 0 bases to trimming and J lost 2 bases; unmatched junction nucleotides: 9. CDR3 region: CASSQDSTSGDTKNIQYF. In nucleotides, the CDR3 is TGTGCCAGCAGCCAAGATTCCACTAGCGGTGATACCAAAAACATTCAGTACTTC.

This clone was detected a few times. The chain links TRBV7-9 to TRBJ2-2; D call uncertain. The CDR3 is 13 amino acids. CDR1 and CDR2 from the germline V gene are SEHNR and FQNEAQ (reference sequence). Trimming cost V 0 bases and J 9 bases, with 8 bases left between them. The CDR3, as DNA: TGTGCCAGCAGCTTAGCGTACAGCAGGGAGCTGTTTTTT. Translated, it gives CASSLAYSRELFF.

The chain uses TRBV5-4 and TRBJ1-1, with 11 nucleotides matching TRBD1. CDR1 and CDR2 from the germline V gene are SGHNT and YYREEE (reference sequence). J lost 3 bases, V lost 4 bases, and 8 bases had no gene match. This CDR3 has 16 amino acids. CDR3 DNA sequence: TGTGCCAGCAGCCCGGACAGGGGGCGAGTTGACACTGAAGCTTTCTTT. This translates into CASSPDRGRVDTEAFF.

The chain links TRBV7-2 to TRBJ2-1, with D unresolved. The germline CDR1 and CDR2 sequences are SGHTA and FQGNSA. The ends were cut back, 3 bases at V and 2 bases at J, with 11 bases in the middle. The CDR3 contains 15 residues. CDR3 sequence reads: CASSFVGVPYNEQFF. CDR3 DNA: TGTGCCAGCAGCTTCGTGGGCGTTCCCTACAATGAGCAGTTCTTC.

V and J are TRBV25-1 and TRBJ1-1, with TRBD1 matching 7 bases. V lost 6 bases, J lost 7 bases, and 5 bases stayed unmatched. CDR1 is MGHDK, CDR2 SYGVNS, per germline. The CDR3 covers 12 residues. CDR3 sequence: CASRRTGREAFF. The CDR3 DNA reads as TGTGCCAGCAGACGGACAGGTCGTGAAGCTTTCTTT.

This clone has only a few counts. This chain uses TRBV5-6 with TRBJ1-2; D might be TRBD1 (5 bases). Trimming cost V 4 bases and J 2 bases, with 12 bases left between them. CDR1 and CDR2 (germline): SGHDT, YYEEEE. This CDR3 spans 14 amino acids. CDR3 in DNA: TGTGCCAGCAGCGAATACAGGTCGAACTATGGCTACACCTTC. Translated, it gives CASSEYRSNYGYTF.

The DNA of the CDR3 is TGTGCCAGTCGAATCCGGACAGGCAATCAGCCCCAGCATTTT. Protein product: CASRIRTGNQPQHF. The gene calls are TRBV19 and TRBJ1-5, with D perhaps matching TRBD1 (6 bases). CDR1 is LNHDA and CDR2 is SQIVND in the germline V gene (reference sequence). The V end was cut by 8 bases, the J end by 2 bases, with 13 bases between. The CDR3 spans 14 residues.

This clone was found once. The J gene is TRBJ1-5, the V gene TRBV2; D ambiguous. Trimming removed 2 bases from V and 2 bases from J, with 4 bases in between. Germline CDR1 SNHLY, CDR2 FYNNEI. The CDR3 consists of 13 residues. CDR3 in amino acids: CASSETGNQPQHF. CDR3 coding DNA: TGTGCCAGCAGTGAAACAGGCAATCAGCCCCAGCATTTT.

V usage is TRBV5-4 and J usage is TRBJ2-7, with 7 bases lining up with TRBD1. Germline CDR1 and CDR2: SGHNT and YYREEE (reference sequence). The V segment lost 0 bases and the J segment 7 bases; nucleotides outside the gene matches: 4. CDR3 length equals 13 residues. Here the CDR3 reads CASSLEQGREQYF. The CDR3, as DNA: TGTGCCAGCAGCTTGGAACAGGGGCGGGAGCAGTACTTC.

The CDR3 nucleotides are TGCGCCAGCAGCTTGGTTTCGAGCTCCTATAATTCACCCCTCCACTTT. Translating gives CASSLVSSSYNSPLHF. The V call is TRBV5-1, the J call TRBJ1-6; D not certain. The CDR3 is 16 amino acids. Germline assignment: CDR1 SGHRS and CDR2 YFSETQ. The germline V and J ends were trimmed by 0 bases and 0 bases, with 7 bases remaining between them.

The chain joins TRBV19 to TRBJ1-2; D perhaps matches TRBD1 (5 bases). V was shortened by 11 bases and J by 2 bases, with 12 bases between the two germline ends. The CDR3 totals 12 residues. CDR1 and CDR2 from the germline V gene are LNHDA and SQIVND (reference sequence). For the CDR3, the DNA is TGTGCCGCGGGGGACGGCAACTATGGCTACACCTTC. It yields the protein CAAGDGNYGYTF.

The CDR3 loop is CASSLEASRFWDRGRAGANVLTF. DNA of the CDR3: TGCGCCAGCAGCTTGGAAGCCTCGCGGTTCTGGGACAGGGGGCGAGCTGGGGCCAACGTCCTGACTTTC. V is TRBV5-1 and J is TRBJ2-6; 12 bases align to TRBD1. The CDR3 contains 23 residues. Germline CDR1 and CDR2: SGHRS and YFSETQ. The trim removed 0 bases at V and 2 bases at J, leaving 18 bases unmatched.

With regard to this clone: Other DNA sequences in the same sample also yield this CDR3. This rearrangement joins TRBV5-6 to TRBJ1-2; 9 positions agree with TRBD1. V shed 6 bases, J shed 0 bases, and the junction held 9 bases outside the gene matches. Germline lookup yields CDR1 SGHDT and CDR2 YYEEEE. The CDR3 length is 16 residues. Here the CDR3 DNA reads TGTGCCAGCACCTACAGGGGGCGAGTTACTAACTATGGCTACACCTTC. Translated: CASTYRGRVTNYGYTF.

This sequence joins TRBV4-1 and TRBJ1-6, with unresolved D. Germline V gene data show CDR1 as MGHRA and CDR2 as YSYEKL. Between the trimmed V and J ends, which lost 1 base and 7 bases, there was a span of 17 bases. This CDR3 is 17 amino acids long. The CDR3 region has the DNA TGCGCCAGCAGCCAAGTTCTGGAGCCCTTCTCCAATTCACCCCTCCACTTT. As protein: CASSQVLEPFSNSPLHF.

The sample holds a few counts of this clone. The genes are TRBV6-6 and TRBJ1-2; no clear D. V was cut by 5 bases and J by 2 bases, with 9 bases left in between. The CDR3 loop spans 13 amino acids. The germline V gene has CDR1 MNHNY and CDR2 SVGAGI (reference sequence). The CDR3 DNA is TGTGCCAGCAGTCTCACCGAGAACTATGGCTACACCTTC. It codes for CASSLTENYGYTF.

A remark on this clone: The junction and the germline gene differ at one end; a read error may be behind it. CDR3: CAGSFRKTGKETQYF. As DNA, the CDR3 is TGTGCCGGCAGTTTCCGGAAGACAGGGAAAGAGACCCAGTACTTC. V is TRBV27 and J is TRBJ2-5; TRBD1 matches at 7 bases. The CDR3 runs to 15 residues. Germline CDR1 is MNHEY and CDR2 is SMNVEV (reference sequence).